This TCR beta chain stems from a study of blood T cell repertoires in COVID-19. Per the original data handling: Researchers report that nucleated cell counts were estimated from reference gene primer amplification. The data were produced by immunoSEQ multiplex PCR, yet TCRdb's version contains in-frame clones alone and is incomplete. The V and J calls and clone size are taken from that table; D and trimming were inferred from the DNA. Of fewer than 500,000 clones detected, roughly 90% appear once; the ten largest clones hold roughly 0.7%. Per germline, CDR1 MDHEN and CDR2 SYDVKM. CDR3 size: 16 residues. V lost 6 bases and J 4 bases, leaving 16 bases between the germline ends.

V gene TRBV28 combines with J gene TRBJ1-6; tentatively, D is TRBD1 (5 bases). The clonotype was recovered from a woman aged 18-29 years who had recovered from COVID-19. The specimen sequenced was PBMCs or T cells enriched from blood (not recorded which). The CDR3, as DNA: TGTGCCAGCAGCCCCGGCGGGGGGGAGTATAATTCACCCCTCCACTTT. The encoded protein is CASSPGGGEYNSPLHF.